The rows below give T cell receptor beta chains drawn from one sample of a study of blood T cells in healthy people across ages. One entry per CDR3 protein results from TCRdb running MiXCR on the 5' RACE reads. The sample shows approximately 1,700,000 distinct CDR3 sequences, roughly two fifths of them seen only once. The sample was blood. All receptors derive from a human donor in good health. CDR3s include the opening cysteine and the closing phenylalanine or tryptophan. Fields, in order: CDR3 DNA, CDR3 protein, clone size, J gene, D gene, V gene. D genes are given only for firm matches. The size of a clone is reported for some rows only, either as once, few or many, or as a class for expanded clones.

TGCAGTGCTAGAGCGGCGCCGGGAGCTCTAAATGAAAAACTGTTTTTT,CSARAAPGALNEKLFF,-,TRBJ1-4,-,TRBV20-1
TGTGCCAGCAGCCCCCCAGGGCGGGGGCCTTCCTCAGATACGCAGTATTTT,CASSPPGRGPSSDTQYF,-,TRBJ2-3,-,TRBV7-2
TGTGCCACCAGCCCAAAGTTGGATCAGCCCCAGCATTTT,CATSPKLDQPQHF,few,TRBJ1-5,-,TRBV24-1
TGTGCCAGCAGATATAGCTCTGGGGCCAACGTCCTGACTTTC,CASRYSSGANVLTF,many,TRBJ2-6,-,TRBV5-6
TGTGCCAGCAGCCTGCTAGCAGGGGAGGACGAGCAGTACTTC,CASSLLAGEDEQYF,-,TRBJ2-7,-,TRBV3-1
TGTGCCGGCAGCTTACAGATCTTAGCGGGAACTTCTAGCACAGATACGCAGTATTTT,CAGSLQILAGTSSTDTQYF,once,TRBJ2-3,TRBD2,TRBV7-9
TGTGCCAGCAGCGTTGGGGCAGGAAGGGGCTACACCTTC,CASSVGAGRGYTF,-,TRBJ1-2,-,TRBV9
TGCGCCAGCAGCTTGGAGGCCGGCTCTGGGGCCAACGTCCTGACTTTC,CASSLEAGSGANVLTF,few,TRBJ2-6,-,TRBV5-1
TGTGCCAGCAGCTTAGTGACAGGGTATACGGAGACCCAGTACTTC,CASSLVTGYTETQYF,-,TRBJ2-5,TRBD1,TRBV11-2
TGTGCCAGCAGTCTTACTACTAGCGGGGGAAGTGAGCAGTACTTC,CASSLTTSGGSEQYF,-,TRBJ2-7,TRBD2,TRBV6-5
TGTGCCACCAGCCAGGAACTAGCGGTCCAGGGGACCCAGTACTTC,CATSQELAVQGTQYF,-,TRBJ2-5,TRBD2,TRBV15
TGCAGTGCTAGGTCCCAGCGGGGGCCTAACAATGAGCAGTTCTTC,CSARSQRGPNNEQFF,-,TRBJ2-1,TRBD2,TRBV20-1
TGTGCCCTACAGTTCTCCTATAATTCACCCCTCCACTTT,CALQFSYNSPLHF,-,TRBJ1-6,-,TRBV30
TGTGCCAGCAGTGATGACCCCCGTCAGCCCCAGCATTTT,CASSDDPRQPQHF,-,TRBJ1-5,-,TRBV2
TGTGCCAGCAGAGTGTGGACAGGGGGCGACGAAAAACTGTTTTTT,CASRVWTGGDEKLFF,-,TRBJ1-4,TRBD1,TRBV2
TGTGCCAGCAGCCCCGGACTAGGTATGCATGAGCAGTTCTTC,CASSPGLGMHEQFF,few,TRBJ2-1,TRBD2,TRBV5-6
TGTGCCAGCAGCTCAGCACAGGGGGCTAAGGACGAGCAGTACTTC,CASSSAQGAKDEQYF,-,TRBJ2-7,TRBD1,TRBV7-9
TGCAGCGTTGGCTTCGCGGGGGGGCGAAGGGATACGCAGTATTTT,CSVGFAGGRRDTQYF,few,TRBJ2-3,TRBD2,TRBV29-1
TGTGCCAGCAGTGGATCCGGGACAGTTTATGGCTACACCTTC,CASSGSGTVYGYTF,-,TRBJ1-2,TRBD1,TRBV2
TGTGCCAGCAGCTTAGGATTTCAAGGGTTCTCCTACGAGCAGTACTTC,CASSLGFQGFSYEQYF,few,TRBJ2-7,-,TRBV11-2
TGCAGCGTTCGCCCCGAGGGCTCCTACAATGAGCAGTTCTTC,CSVRPEGSYNEQFF,-,TRBJ2-1,-,TRBV29-1
TGCGCCAGCAGCTTCGCCGGCGTCCCTTACTTTTACGAGCAGTACTTC,CASSFAGVPYFYEQYF,-,TRBJ2-7,-,TRBV5-1
TGTGCCAGCAGCCTGACATGGAGCTCCTACAATGGGCAGTTCTTC,CASSLTWSSYNGQFF,-,TRBJ2-1,-,TRBV12-3/TRBV12-4
TGTGCCAGTAGCTTAGCGGGGCCCCCCGCAGATACGCAGTATTTT,CASSLAGPPADTQYF,few,TRBJ2-3,TRBD2,TRBV19
TGTGCCAGCAGTGACCTAGCGGGGTTCTCCTACGAGCAGTACTTC,CASSDLAGFSYEQYF,few,TRBJ2-7,TRBD2,TRBV6-2/TRBV6-3
TGCAGTGCTAGAGATTCGGGGGAGAGAGGCTATAATTCACCCCTCCACTTT,CSARDSGERGYNSPLHF,few,TRBJ1-6,-,TRBV20-1
TGTGCCAGCAGTTTAGATTTTAGGGTTCACTACGAGCAGTACTTC,CASSLDFRVHYEQYF,-,TRBJ2-7,-,TRBV12-3/TRBV12-4
TGTGCCAGCAGTGTAGTAGCGGGGTCTCACAATGAGCAGTTCTTC,CASSVVAGSHNEQFF,few,TRBJ2-1,TRBD2,TRBV6-1
TGTGCCAGCACTGCTACCGGGACTATCGATACGCAGTATTTT,CASTATGTIDTQYF,-,TRBJ2-3,TRBD2,TRBV6-6
TGTGCCAGCAGCTTATATGAGTCCTCCGCTCGGGGGACTTCGTACGAGCAGTACTTC,CASSLYESSARGTSYEQYF,-,TRBJ2-7,-,TRBV7-9
TGCAGTGCTAGGTACCCCGGGACGGGTGAAAAACTGTTTTTT,CSARYPGTGEKLFF,few,TRBJ1-4,-,TRBV20-1
TGTGCCAGCAGCTCAGGCAAAGCGGACTTTTACACAGATACGCAGTATTTT,CASSSGKADFYTDTQYF,-,TRBJ2-3,-,TRBV7-2
TGTGCCAGCAGCCAAGATCAAGGTCCGGGCTCCACAGATACGCAGTATTTT,CASSQDQGPGSTDTQYF,-,TRBJ2-3,-,TRBV14
TGTGCCATCAGTGAGTCCGGGGGGTCCCCTAACACCGGGGAGCTGTTTTTT,CAISESGGSPNTGELFF,-,TRBJ2-2,TRBD2,TRBV10-3
TGTGCCAGCAGCTTACGGGGCAGGCGGGTTAACTACGAGCAGTACTTC,CASSLRGRRVNYEQYF,few,TRBJ2-7,-,TRBV9
TGCAGCGTACGGAATCGACAGGAGAGCACAGATACGCAGTATTTT,CSVRNRQESTDTQYF,-,TRBJ2-3,-,TRBV29-1
TGTGCCAGCAGCTTATCTCGACATTCTGGGGCCAACGTCCTGACTTTC,CASSLSRHSGANVLTF,-,TRBJ2-6,-,TRBV7-2
TGCGCCAGCAGCCAAAGTGAAGCTATGAACACTGAAGCTTTCTTT,CASSQSEAMNTEAFF,-,TRBJ1-1,-,TRBV4-1
TGTGCCAGCAGCCCTCGCAGGTGGGAAGGCTACACCTTC,CASSPRRWEGYTF,once,TRBJ1-2,-,TRBV3-1
TGCAGTGCCACCCCGGGGGTTGGGTCTGGAAACACCATATATTTT,CSATPGVGSGNTIYF,-,TRBJ1-3,-,TRBV20-1
TGTGCCAGCAGTTTAAGGTGGGGGGGCCGTCAAGAGACCCAGTACTTC,CASSLRWGGRQETQYF,-,TRBJ2-5,-,TRBV28
TGCGCCAGCAGCCTCACCACACTGGGAAGGGCTTTCTTT,CASSLTTLGRAFF,few,TRBJ1-1,-,TRBV4-1
TGTGCCTGGAGCCGGGTCGGGGCAAACCATGGCTACACCTTC,CAWSRVGANHGYTF,-,TRBJ1-2,-,TRBV30
TGTGCCAGCAGTGTCACAGGACCCACAGATACGCAGTATTTT,CASSVTGPTDTQYF,few,TRBJ2-3,-,TRBV12-3/TRBV12-4